The 14 T cell receptor beta chains below all came from one sample that was sequenced in a study of T cell responses to AZD1222 COVID-19 vaccine. The assay was immunoSEQ multiplex PCR, and TCRdb's table has in-frame clones only and misses some. This table has about 76,000 clones, around nine tenths appearing once. Specimen: peripheral blood, collected on day 0 of AZD1222 vaccination. These receptors originate from an adult in good health.

The chain joins TRBV10-3 to TRBJ2-7; 15 bases fit TRBD2. CDR3 length: 15 amino acids. V lost 7 bases and J lost 4; bases outside the gene matches: 5. Per the germline V gene, CDR1 is ENHRY and CDR2 is SYGVKD. The CDR3 region is CAINPGLAGGYEQYF. CDR3 nucleotide sequence: TGTGCCATCAATCCCGGACTAGCGGGAGGGTACGAGCAGTACTTC.

The chain carries TRBV7-3 and TRBJ2-3; the D is unclear. CDR1 is SGHTA and CDR2 is FQGTGA in the germline V gene. This CDR3 is 13 amino acids long. Between the trimmed V and J ends, which lost 5 bases and 2 bases, there was a span of 8 bases. The CDR3: CASSQQTTDTQYF. Here the CDR3 DNA reads TGTGCCAGCAGCCAACAGACCACAGATACGCAGTATTTT.

The V and J genes are TRBV16 and TRBJ2-1; the match to TRBD2 covers 7 bases. This CDR3 is 15 amino acids long. V gave up 0 bases and J gave up 5 bases; unmatched junction bases: 4. CDR1 and CDR2 (germline): KGHSY, FQNENV. The CDR3 DNA sequence: TGTGCCAGCAGCCAATCGACCAGCGGGAACAATGAGCAGTTCTTC. It is translated as CASSQSTSGNNEQFF.

The chain couples TRBV6-5 to TRBJ2-7; weak D call: TRBD1 (6 bases). The length of the CDR3 is 13 residues. Trimming removed 6 bases from V and 4 bases from J, with 13 bases in between. Germline CDR1 reads MNHEY; CDR2 reads SVGAGI. The CDR3 reads CASSLDSQYEQYF. CDR3 nucleotide sequence: TGTGCCAGCAGCCTGGACAGTCAATACGAGCAGTACTTC.

The sample holds a few counts of this clone. The chain recombines TRBV2 with TRBJ1-2; 10 bases are a match to TRBD1. This CDR3 region has 15 residues. Looked up from germline, CDR1 is SNHLY and CDR2 is FYNNEI. The V segment lost 5 bases and the J segment 4 bases; nucleotides outside the gene matches: 7. For the CDR3, the DNA is TGTGCCAGCAGTCCGGATCGGGACAGGGGCTATGGCTACACCTTC. It is translated as CASSPDRDRGYGYTF.

Only one count was recorded for this clone. V and J are TRBV7-2 and TRBJ2-2; D may be TRBD1 or TRBD2 (5 bases each). Germline V lookup: CDR1 SGHTA, CDR2 FQGNSA. This CDR3 contains 16 residues. Trimming took 1 base from V and 0 from J, leaving 9 bases between them. The CDR3 here is CASSLGGTANTGELFF. CDR3 DNA: TGTGCCAGCAGCTTAGGGGGGACCGCGAACACCGGGGAGCTGTTTTTT.

The chain has TRBV5-4 and TRBJ2-5; D uncertain. CDR1 is SGHNT, CDR2 YYREEE, per germline (reference sequence). The CDR3 loop spans 11 amino acids. Trimming shortened V by 0 bases and J by 3 bases, and 0 bases separated the two germline ends. The CDR3 region is CASSLEETQYF. The CDR3 DNA is TGTGCCAGCAGCTTGGAAGAGACCCAGTACTTC. The whole variable domain, remainder taken from reference TRBV5-4 and TRBJ2-5, is ETGVTQSPTHLIKTRGQQVTLRCSSQSGHNTVSWYQQALGQGPQFIFQYYREEENGRGNFPPRFSGLQFPNYSSELNVNALELDDSALYLCASSLEETQYFGPGTRLLVL.

The genes are TRBV28 and TRBJ2-7, with a possible D match to TRBD2 (5 bases). This CDR3 is built from 14 residues. The V and J ends lost 5 bases and 1 base respectively, with 12 bases between them. Per the germline V gene, CDR1 is MDHEN and CDR2 is SYDVKM. The CDR3 protein is CASSPTGMSYEQYF. The CDR3 DNA sequence: TGTGCCAGCAGTCCTACCGGGATGTCCTACGAGCAGTACTTC.

The chain carries TRBV5-8 and TRBJ2-1, with 9 bases fitting TRBD2. CDR3 length: 16 amino acids. Looked up from germline, CDR1 is SGHTS and CDR2 is YDEGEE. V was pared by 2 bases and J by 2 bases, with 5 bases of the junction left unmatched. In DNA, the CDR3 is TGTGCCAGCAGCTTCCATCGCGGGAGGGCCTACAATGAGCAGTTCTTC. Its translation: CASSFHRGRAYNEQFF.

V usage is TRBV7-3 and J usage is TRBJ2-1; D remains ambiguous. V dropped 1 base and J dropped 7 bases, with 14 bases sitting between them. The CDR3 spans 15 residues. From germline, CDR1 is SGHTA and CDR2 FQGTGA. CDR3 sequence (DNA): TGTGCCAGCAGCTTAATGGGCGTCTTCGGAAATGAGCAGTTCTTC. Its translation is CASSLMGVFGNEQFF. Based on the CDR3 plus reference TRBV7-3 and TRBJ2-1, the full variable domain is GAGVSQTPSNKVTEKGKYVELRCDPISGHTALYWYRQSLGQGPEFLIYFQGTGAADDSGLPNDRFFAVRPEGSVSTLKIQRTERGDSAVYLCASSLMGVFGNEQFFGPGTRLTVL.

The V call is TRBV29-1, the J call TRBJ2-7; 8 nucleotides align to TRBD2. This CDR3 comprises 13 residues. CDR1 is SQVTM, CDR2 ANQGSEA, per germline. J gave up 1 base and V 4 bases, and 3 bases lay outside the gene matches. CDR3: CSVASGSSYEQYF. The CDR3 DNA reads as TGCAGCGTTGCGAGCGGGAGTTCCTACGAGCAGTACTTC.

The CDR3 loop reads CATRRGGYEQYF. CDR3 bases: TGTGCCACCAGACGGGGGGGCTACGAGCAGTACTTC. The chain is built from TRBV24-1 and TRBJ2-7; 8 nucleotides agree with TRBD2. Trimming removed 7 bases from V and 3 bases from J; junction bases left unmatched: 1. In germline, CDR1 is KGHDR, CDR2 SFDVKD. CDR3 length equals 12 residues.

This sequence joins TRBV30 and TRBJ1-6; TRBD1 might be the D (6 bases). This CDR3 has 13 residues. The ends were cut back, 7 bases at V and 5 bases at J, with 12 bases in the middle. Per the germline V gene, CDR1 is GTSNPN and CDR2 is SVGIG (reference sequence). The CDR3 DNA is TGTGCCTTGGGACAAAGAAATAATTCACCCCTCCACTTT. Protein: CALGQRNNSPLHF.

This clone was found once. The chain is built from TRBV28 and TRBJ1-1; D remains ambiguous. There are 13 residues in the CDR3. V shed 5 bases and J shed 1 base, with 8 bases lying between them. Germline CDR1 is MDHEN and CDR2 is SYDVKM. The CDR3 DNA reads as TGTGCCAGCAGTATCCGGGGGAACACTGAAGCTTTCTTT. It is translated as CASSIRGNTEAFF.